The 31 T cell receptor beta chains presented below share a single source sample, sequenced in a study of blood T cell repertoires in COVID-19. TCRdb keeps only in-frame clones here, not all; method: immunoSEQ multiplex PCR. The data show around 200,000 clones, about nine tenths seen once. The source material was peripheral blood. These TCRs come from a man in his 70s with active or convalescent COVID-19.

The chain combines TRBV6-5 with TRBJ1-1; 7 bases line up with TRBD1. The germline V gene has CDR1 MNHEY and CDR2 SVGAGI. Trimming at V came to 6 bases and at J to 0 bases, leaving 4 bases not matched to a gene. The CDR3 runs to 14 residues. This CDR3 is CASRTGRMNTEAFF. In DNA, the CDR3 is TGTGCCAGCAGGACAGGGCGTATGAACACTGAAGCTTTCTTT.

The chain joins TRBV19 to TRBJ1-1, with 7 bases identical to TRBD1. CDR3 size: 15 residues. Per germline, CDR1 LNHDA and CDR2 SQIVND (reference sequence). Germline trimming cut 7 bases from V and 3 bases from J; bases unmatched to any gene: 11. The CDR3 DNA is TGTGCCAGTAAGCCCGGCGACAGGGATGACACTGAAGCTTTCTTT. It yields the protein CASKPGDRDDTEAFF.

This clone was found once. The CDR3 nucleotides are TGCAGCGTTAGACAGGGGGATTCACCCCTCCACTTT. It yields the protein CSVRQGDSPLHF. This rearrangement joins TRBV29-1 to TRBJ1-6; 9 bases are shared with TRBD1. V was pared by 5 bases and J by 8 bases, with 1 base of the junction left unmatched. CDR1 is SQVTM and CDR2 is ANQGSEA in the germline V gene. The CDR3 spans 12 residues.

The J gene is TRBJ1-1, the V gene TRBV11-2; D call uncertain. The CDR3 extends over 14 amino acids. The germline gives CDR1 SGHAT, CDR2 FQNNGV. V was cut by 0 bases and J by 1 base, with 6 bases left in between. The CDR3 region is CASSLDLRNTEAFF. The CDR3 DNA reads TGTGCCAGCAGCTTAGATCTACGGAACACTGAAGCTTTCTTT.

This chain links TRBV28 with TRBJ1-4; 7 positions match TRBD1. The CDR3 has 15 amino acids. Looked up from germline, CDR1 is MDHEN and CDR2 is SYDVKM. V gave up 4 bases and J gave up 4 bases; unmatched junction bases: 6. The CDR3 region is CASSYPNRGNEKLFF. The CDR3 coding sequence is TGTGCCAGCAGTTACCCAAACAGGGGTAATGAAAAACTGTTTTTT.

This chain joins TRBV7-2 and TRBJ1-1; a possible D gene is TRBD1 (5 bases). CDR3 length equals 15 residues. Trimming removed 5 bases at V and 4 bases at J, with 17 bases between. Germline loops: CDR1 SGHTA, CDR2 FQGNSA. CDR3 in amino acids: CASSPSGRGTTEAFF. CDR3 DNA: TGTGCCAGCAGCCCAAGTGGGCGGGGGACCACTGAAGCTTTCTTT.

This clone has a single count. V gene TRBV28 combines with J gene TRBJ2-7; 9 positions agree with TRBD2. The CDR3 extends over 16 amino acids. Germline-derived CDR1 and CDR2 are MDHEN and SYDVKM. The trim removed 5 bases at V and 0 bases at J, leaving 8 bases unmatched. The CDR3, as DNA: TGTGCCAGCAGTAGGGCTAGCGGGGCTAGCTCCTACGAGCAGTACTTC. This sequence encodes CASSRASGASSYEQYF.

The chain employs TRBV6-5 and TRBJ1-6, with a possible D match to TRBD1 (6 bases). CDR3 length equals 14 residues. From germline, CDR1 is MNHEY and CDR2 SVGAGI. V was trimmed by 6 bases and J by 10 bases, leaving 16 bases between them. The CDR3 protein is CASSLPGVDSPLHF. For the CDR3, the DNA is TGTGCCAGCAGCCTACCAGGGGTAGACTCACCCCTCCACTTT.

The chain uses TRBV25-1 and TRBJ2-3; 10 positions agree with TRBD2. Germline assignment: CDR1 MGHDK and CDR2 SYGVNS. CDR3 length: 18 residues. The V segment lost 2 bases and the J segment 0 bases; nucleotides outside the gene matches: 8. CDR3 nucleotide sequence: TGTGCCAGCAGTGAAAGGAGCGGGAGGGCTTATAGCACAGATACGCAGTATTTT. It translates to CASSERSGRAYSTDTQYF.

The chain combines TRBV6-1 with TRBJ1-3, with a possible D match to TRBD1 (5 bases). Trimming shortened V by 11 bases and J by 4 bases, and 18 bases separated the two germline ends. This CDR3 has 14 amino acids. The germline V gene has CDR1 MNHNS and CDR2 SASEGT. CDR3 sequence: CAGTSGGAGNTIYF. The CDR3 nucleotides are TGTGCCGGCACCTCGGGAGGGGCGGGAAACACCATATATTTT.

The rearrangement links TRBV6-5 to TRBJ1-2; 8 bases are a match to TRBD1. Losses at the gene ends were 0 bases for V and 7 bases for J; bases not matched to a gene: 4. Germline lookup yields CDR1 MNHEY and CDR2 SVGAGI. This CDR3 is 14 amino acids long. CDR3 nucleotide sequence: TGTGCCAGCAGTTACTCCAGGGGGCGATTTGGCTACACCTTC. Its protein product is CASSYSRGRFGYTF.

J is TRBJ1-2 and V is TRBV2; TRBD1 matches 7 bases. In germline, CDR1 is SNHLY, CDR2 FYNNEI. Unmatched junction bases numbered 10, after V lost 5 bases and J lost 4 bases. CDR3 length: 15 residues. The CDR3 nucleotides read TGTGCCAGCAGTCCCGCTGCAGGGGGAGGCTATGGCTACACCTTC. Translated: CASSPAAGGGYGYTF.

In its sample, this clone was seen once. The chain links TRBV11-2 to TRBJ1-2; TRBD1 might be the D (6 bases). This CDR3 is built from 13 residues. Trimming stripped 0 bases from V and 7 bases from J, with 9 bases between. Germline CDR1 reads SGHAT; CDR2 reads FQNNGV. The CDR3 DNA reads as TGTGCCAGCAGCTTAGACAACAGGGTTGGCTACACCTTC. It encodes CASSLDNRVGYTF.

This rearrangement joins TRBV5-1 to TRBJ2-7, with 7 bases identical to TRBD1. The CDR3 is 13 residues long. CDR1 is SGHRS, CDR2 YFSETQ, per germline. V shed 6 bases, J shed 2 bases, and the junction held 5 bases outside the gene matches. CDR3 protein: CASTTGSTYEQYF. CDR3 bases: TGCGCCAGCACGACAGGGTCAACCTACGAGCAGTACTTC.

The chain couples TRBV19 to TRBJ2-3, with 13 bases lining up with TRBD2. Trimming took 6 bases from V and 6 from J; bases not matched to a gene: 9. Germline CDR1 LNHDA, CDR2 SQIVND (reference sequence). The CDR3 loop spans 16 amino acids. The CDR3 region has the DNA TGTGCCAGTAGGATGACATGGACTAGCGGGAGTGATACGCAGTATTTT. This gives the protein CASRMTWTSGSDTQYF. The full variable domain, in which reference TRBV19 and TRBJ2-3 provide the parts outside the CDR3, is DGGITQSPKYLFRKEGQNVTLSCEQNLNHDAMYWYRQDPGQGLRLIYYSQIVNDFQKGDIAEGYSVSREKKESFPLTVTSAQKNPTAFYLCASRMTWTSGSDTQYFGPGTRLTVL.

The chain links TRBV6-5 to TRBJ1-1; 7 bases match TRBD1. Germline CDR1 MNHEY, CDR2 SVGAGI. The CDR3 is 13 amino acids. V was pared by 6 bases and J by 3 bases, with 4 bases of the junction left unmatched. CDR3 in amino acids: CASSRDSYTEAFF. The CDR3 region has the DNA TGTGCCAGCAGCCGGGACAGCTACACTGAAGCTTTCTTT.

The chain employs TRBV30 and TRBJ2-7; D unclear. Trimming cost V 2 bases and J 4 bases, with 12 bases left between them. Germline V gene lookup returns CDR1 GTSNPN and CDR2 SVGIG (reference sequence). This CDR3 contains 13 residues. In DNA form, the CDR3 reads TGTGCCTGGAGTCACACAGATCCTTACGAGCAGTACTTC. Residues: CAWSHTDPYEQYF.

The chain recombines TRBV7-8 with TRBJ1-1; no definite D call. The germline V gene encodes CDR1 SGHVS and CDR2 FQNEAQ. V lost 5 bases and J 1 base, leaving 11 bases between the germline ends. The CDR3 is 14 amino acids. DNA for the CDR3: TGTGCCAGCAGCCAGCCGCGGGGGAACACTGAAGCTTTCTTT. Protein product: CASSQPRGNTEAFF.

This CDR3 reads CASSPGAGATEAFF. CDR3 nucleotides: TGTGCCAGCAGCCCAGGGGCAGGGGCCACTGAAGCTTTCTTT. The rearrangement links TRBV3-1 (or the pseudogene TRBV3-2) to TRBJ1-1, with TRBD1 as a possible D gene (6 bases). The CDR3 covers 14 residues. Per the germline V gene, CDR1 is LGHDT and CDR2 is YNNKEL (reference sequence). Trimming removed 4 bases at V and 4 bases at J, with 13 bases between.

The chain recombines TRBV28 with TRBJ1-5; D remains ambiguous. The CDR3 runs 14 residues. The V and J ends lost 6 bases and 5 bases respectively, with 14 bases between them. CDR1 is MDHEN, CDR2 SYDVKM, per germline. The CDR3 spells CASSPTEFYQPQHF. CDR3 coding DNA: TGTGCCAGCAGCCCGACGGAGTTTTATCAGCCCCAGCATTTT.

The chain uses TRBV27 and TRBJ1-2; tentatively, D is TRBD1 (5 bases). The V and J ends lost 0 bases and 4 bases respectively, with 9 bases between them. Germline CDR1 is MNHEY and CDR2 is SMNVEV (reference sequence). This CDR3 region has 14 residues. As DNA, the CDR3 is TGTGCCAGCAGTTTATCGCAGGGAGGCTATGGCTACACCTTC. Amino acid sequence: CASSLSQGGYGYTF.

This clone was found once. V is TRBV15 and J is TRBJ2-7, with 7 positions matching TRBD2. The CDR3 has 15 residues. In germline, CDR1 is LNHNV, CDR2 YYDKDF (reference sequence). J was trimmed by 0 bases and V by 5 bases; bases with no gene match: 7. CDR3 region: CATSGSASGSYEQYF. The CDR3 DNA reads TGTGCCACCAGCGGCTCCGCTAGCGGCTCCTACGAGCAGTACTTC. The entire variable domain, with the rest obtained from reference TRBV15 and TRBJ2-7, is as follows: DAMVIQNPRYQVTQFGKPVTLSCSQTLNHNVMYWYQQKSSQAPKLLFHYYDKDFNNEADTPDNFQSRRPNTSFCFLDIRSPGLGDTAMYLCATSGSASGSYEQYFGPGTRLTVT.

The chain uses TRBV9 and TRBJ2-7; 7 bases align to TRBD2. Germline V CDR1 and CDR2: SGDLS, YYNGEE. J lost 6 bases, V lost 3 bases, and 6 bases had no gene match. The CDR3 loop spans 13 amino acids. DNA of the CDR3: TGTGCCAGCAGCGACGGACTAGAACGCGAGCAGTACTTC. Protein: CASSDGLEREQYF.

The V gene is TRBV11-3, the J gene TRBJ1-1; 7 bases line up with TRBD1. Germline V gene sequence: CDR1 SGHNT, CDR2 YENEEA. There are 12 residues in the CDR3. The V gene end was trimmed by 6 bases and the J gene end by 7 bases; junction bases not matched to a gene: 5. The CDR3 DNA sequence: TGTGCCAGCAGTTCGAGGACAGGTGAAGCTTTCTTT. Translated, it gives CASSSRTGEAFF.

The sample holds a few counts of this clone. This sequence joins TRBV5-1 and TRBJ1-2, with 12 positions matching TRBD1. The CDR3 is made up of 14 amino acids. Losses at the gene ends were 5 bases for V and 7 bases for J; bases not matched to a gene: 6. Germline V gene data show CDR1 as SGHRS and CDR2 as YFSETQ. CDR3 sequence: CASSWDRGPGGYTF. Here the CDR3 DNA reads TGCGCCAGCAGTTGGGACAGGGGGCCCGGTGGCTACACCTTC.

The gene calls are TRBV10-2 and TRBJ1-5, with D perhaps matching TRBD1 (6 bases). The CDR3 covers 14 residues. V gave up 6 bases and J gave up 1 base, with 10 bases separating them. Per germline, CDR1 WSHSY and CDR2 SAAADI. CDR3 DNA: TGCGCCAGCAGAATCGGACAGAGCAATCAGCCCCAGCATTTT. Amino acid sequence: CASRIGQSNQPQHF.

This chain joins TRBV6-1 and TRBJ1-3; D remains ambiguous. There are 13 residues in the CDR3. The V gene lost 1 base and the J gene lost 11 bases, with 12 bases spanning the gap. Germline CDR1 and CDR2: MNHNS and SASEGT. CDR3 nucleotide sequence: TGTGCCAGCAGTGAAGGCAGGTCGTATTCCATATATTTT. As protein: CASSEGRSYSIYF.

The CDR3 DNA sequence: TGTGCCAGCAGCCCCCGGGGGAACACTGAAGCTTTCTTT. Amino acids: CASSPRGNTEAFF. The chain links TRBV28 to TRBJ1-1, with D unresolved. V was cut by 6 bases and J by 1 base, with 9 bases left in between. Germline values: CDR1 MDHEN, CDR2 SYDVKM. This CDR3 spans 13 amino acids.

This chain connects TRBV18 to TRBJ2-1, with a weak D call TRBD1 (6 bases). The CDR3 spans 19 residues. Germline V lookup: CDR1 KGHSH, CDR2 LQKENI. The V end was cut by 6 bases, the J end by 0 bases, with 24 bases between. For the CDR3, the DNA is TGTGCCAGCTCGCCTCTAGGTCGAGGAAGGGGGAGCTCCTACAATGAGCAGTTCTTC. It is translated as CASSPLGRGRGSSYNEQFF.

This rearrangement joins TRBV7-2 to TRBJ1-5; TRBD1 might be the D (5 bases). The germline V gene has CDR1 SGHTA and CDR2 FQGNSA. This CDR3 comprises 15 residues. V dropped 1 base and J dropped 3 bases, with 10 bases sitting between them. The CDR3 nucleotides are TGTGCCAGCAGCTTAGACGGACACCCCAATCAGCCCCAGCATTTT. Residues: CASSLDGHPNQPQHF.

This chain joins TRBV19 and TRBJ2-7, with D maybe TRBD1 (5 bases). The V end was cut by 6 bases, the J end by 4 bases, with 10 bases between. Per the germline V gene, CDR1 is LNHDA and CDR2 is SQIVND (reference sequence). The CDR3 length is 12 residues. CDR3 amino acids: CASSQTGYEQYF. DNA for the CDR3: TGTGCCAGTAGCCAAACAGGATACGAGCAGTACTTC. The full variable domain, completed using reference TRBV19 and TRBJ2-7, is DGGITQSPKYLFRKEGQNVTLSCEQNLNHDAMYWYRQDPGQGLRLIYYSQIVNDFQKGDIAEGYSVSREKKESFPLTVTSAQKNPTAFYLCASSQTGYEQYFGPGTRLTVT.